What follows are 23 T cell receptor beta chains derived from one specimen sequenced in a study of T cell responses to AZD1222 COVID-19 vaccine. Method: immunoSEQ multiplex PCR; TCRdb's copy keeps in-frame clones and lacks some. Of about 97,000 clones listed, around nine tenths are singletons. The sample consisted of peripheral blood, taken on day 0 of AZD1222 vaccination. Source of these receptors: an adult in good health.

The V call is TRBV7-9, the J call TRBJ1-1; perhaps TRBD1 as D (5 bases). Germline values: CDR1 SEHNR, CDR2 FQNEAQ (reference sequence). The V gene lost 5 bases and the J gene lost 6 bases, with 16 bases spanning the gap. The CDR3 has 14 residues. CDR3 coding DNA: TGTGCCAGCAGCGGGACTGGAAAGAGAGCTGAAGCTTTCTTT. Amino acid sequence: CASSGTGKRAEAFF.

The chain employs TRBV19 and TRBJ2-1; no definite D call. The CDR3 totals 12 residues. The ends were cut back, 5 bases at V and 4 bases at J, with 6 bases in the middle. Per the germline V gene, CDR1 is LNHDA and CDR2 is SQIVND (reference sequence). The CDR3 bases are TGTGCCAGTAGTGAACAGTACAATGAGCAGTTCTTC. This translates into CASSEQYNEQFF.

V gene TRBV9 combines with J gene TRBJ1-2; D is uncertain. V lost 3 bases and J lost 7, with 16 bases in between. This CDR3 has 14 amino acids. Germline V CDR1 and CDR2: SGDLS, YYNGEE. DNA of the CDR3: TGTGCCAGCAGCGGCGGGGAAGTACTCACTGGCTACACCTTC. Translated, it gives CASSGGEVLTGYTF.

The chain links TRBV3-1 (or the pseudogene TRBV3-2) to TRBJ1-6, with 7 bases identical to TRBD1. The CDR3 is 14 residues long. V lost 1 base and J lost 6; bases outside the gene matches: 0. Germline values: CDR1 LGHDT, CDR2 YNNKEL (reference sequence). CDR3 nucleotide sequence: TGTGCCAGCAGCCAAGGACAGGGTAATTCACCCCTCCACTTT. It yields the protein CASSQGQGNSPLHF.

V is TRBV5-1 and J is TRBJ2-1, with a weak D call TRBD2 (5 bases). This CDR3 is 15 amino acids long. Germline V gene data show CDR1 as SGHRS and CDR2 as YFSETQ. V lost 2 bases to trimming and J lost 0 bases, with 9 bases between them. The CDR3 nucleotides read TGCGCCAGCAGCTTATTGGGGAGCTCCTACAATGAGCAGTTCTTC. This encodes CASSLLGSSYNEQFF.

This chain links TRBV5-1 with TRBJ2-5; possibly TRBD2 for D (6 bases). V lost 4 bases and J lost 2, with 12 bases in between. Germline assignment: CDR1 SGHRS and CDR2 YFSETQ. The CDR3 runs to 14 residues. CDR3 sequence: CASSTGGSQETQYF. The CDR3 nucleotides are TGCGCCAGCAGCACCGGGGGTTCTCAAGAGACCCAGTACTTC.

The CDR3: CASSLSSGTDTSEQYF. CDR3 in DNA: TGTGCCAGCAGCCTTTCGAGCGGGACTGATACTTCCGAGCAGTACTTC. The genes are TRBV3-1 (or the pseudogene TRBV3-2) and TRBJ2-7, with 7 bases aligning to TRBD2. CDR1 LGHDT and CDR2 YNNKEL come from the germline V gene (reference sequence). V was clipped by 4 bases and J by 6 bases; unmatched bases: 15. The CDR3 length is 16 residues.

The rearrangement links TRBV19 to TRBJ1-1; D unresolved. The CDR3 runs 12 residues. In germline, CDR1 is LNHDA, CDR2 SQIVND (reference sequence). Trimming removed 9 bases at V and 3 bases at J, with 11 bases between. The CDR3 is CASRSDYTEAFF. Here the CDR3 DNA reads TGTGCCAGCCGCAGCGATTACACTGAAGCTTTCTTT.

The chain combines TRBV4-1 with TRBJ1-1, with D hard to call. The CDR3 is 16 amino acids. V shed 1 base and J shed 3 bases, with 15 bases lying between them. CDR1 and CDR2 from the germline V gene are MGHRA and YSYEKL. The CDR3 bases are TGCGCCAGCAGCCAAGTCGGACGCCGGGTTTACACTGAAGCTTTCTTT. Protein: CASSQVGRRVYTEAFF.

The chain uses TRBV20-1 and TRBJ1-2; D call uncertain. Per germline, CDR1 DFQATT and CDR2 SNEGSKA (reference sequence). V lost 3 bases, J lost 6 bases, and 11 bases lay in between. The CDR3 consists of 12 residues. The CDR3: CSASWGGDGYTF. The CDR3 nucleotides read TGCAGTGCTAGTTGGGGAGGTGATGGCTACACCTTC.

The CDR3 nucleotides read TGTGCCAGCAGCCCCGACTCGGGGGGGCACGAGCAGTACTTC. Translated: CASSPDSGGHEQYF. V gene TRBV6-5 combines with J gene TRBJ2-7; TRBD2 agrees at 8 bases. The junction had 9 bases not matched to a gene; V was cut back by 6 bases and J by 5 bases. Germline V gives CDR1 MNHEY, CDR2 SVGAGI. The length of the CDR3 is 14 residues.

The chain is built from TRBV28 and TRBJ1-5; D might be TRBD1 (6 bases). This CDR3 has 20 residues. The ends were cut back, 6 bases at V and 1 base at J, with 28 bases in the middle. Germline V gives CDR1 MDHEN, CDR2 SYDVKM. The CDR3 spells CASSYTLSQSGHLSNQPQHF. CDR3 DNA: TGTGCCAGCAGCTACACACTCTCCCAATCGGGACACTTGAGCAATCAGCCCCAGCATTTT.

The chain couples TRBV28 to TRBJ2-1, with 9 bases lining up with TRBD1. Germline trimming cut 6 bases from V and 16 bases from J; bases unmatched to any gene: 10. The CDR3 runs 12 residues. CDR1 MDHEN and CDR2 SYDVKM come from the germline V gene. CDR3 sequence (DNA): TGTGCCAGCAGACTCGGACAGGGGAGGGAATTCTTC. This sequence encodes CASRLGQGREFF.

The CDR3 DNA reads as TGCGCCAGCAGTCGAGGTTCTAACTATGGCTACACCTTC. It yields the protein CASSRGSNYGYTF. The V gene is TRBV4-1, the J gene TRBJ1-2; D not resolved. The CDR3 length is 13 residues. Per germline, CDR1 MGHRA and CDR2 YSYEKL. Trimming shortened V by 6 bases and J by 0 bases, and 8 bases separated the two germline ends.

V gene TRBV11-2 combines with J gene TRBJ2-7; TRBD1 aligns across 7 bases. V gave up 6 bases and J gave up 4 bases; unmatched junction bases: 12. Germline V lookup: CDR1 SGHAT, CDR2 FQNNGV. The CDR3 covers 15 residues. The CDR3, as DNA: TGTGCCAGCAGACCGGCCGGCAGGGGGAAGTACGAGCAGTACTTC. Translating gives CASRPAGRGKYEQYF.

The genes are TRBV29-1 and TRBJ2-2; D uncertain. Germline V gives CDR1 SQVTM, CDR2 ANQGSEA. CDR3 length: 14 amino acids. V was pared by 4 bases and J by 0 bases, with 9 bases between. CDR3 bases: TGCAGCGTTGTAGGAGCAGCGAACACCGGGGAGCTGTTTTTT. Amino acids: CSVVGAANTGELFF.

The V gene is TRBV6-2 or TRBV6-3, the J gene TRBJ1-5, with a tentative D call TRBD1 (5 bases). V was pared by 6 bases and J by 0 bases, with 15 bases between. Per germline, CDR1 MNHEY and CDR2 SVGEGT. This CDR3 spans 16 amino acids. CDR3 region: CASSRGTYYSNQPQHF. The CDR3 DNA follows: TGTGCCAGCAGCCGCGGGACTTACTATAGCAATCAGCCCCAGCATTTT.

V gene TRBV3-1 (or the pseudogene TRBV3-2) combines with J gene TRBJ2-7; a weak D match, TRBD1 (5 bases). V lost 0 bases and J 4 bases, leaving 16 bases between the germline ends. Germline lookup yields CDR1 LGHDT and CDR2 YNNKEL (reference sequence). There are 16 residues in the CDR3. For the CDR3, the DNA is TGTGCCAGCAGCCAAGAAGAACAGGCCAGCGCTTACGAGCAGTACTTC. Translating it yields CASSQEEQASAYEQYF.

In its sample, this clone was seen once. This rearrangement joins TRBV27 to TRBJ2-6; D uncertain. The V gene's germline CDR1 is MNHEY and CDR2 SMNVEV (reference sequence). The CDR3 extends over 14 amino acids. V was clipped by 5 bases and J by 0 bases, with 5 bases between them. CDR3 sequence (DNA): TGTGCCAGCAGTCCCTCCTCTGGGGCCAACGTCCTGACTTTC. It encodes CASSPSSGANVLTF.

This chain joins TRBV12-3 or TRBV12-4 and TRBJ2-7; 8 bases line up with TRBD2. V was clipped by 6 bases and J by 1 base; unmatched bases: 2. The CDR3 contains 13 residues. This CDR3 is CASRGGGSYEQYF. CDR3 in DNA: TGTGCCAGCAGGGGCGGGGGGTCCTACGAGCAGTACTTC.

The CDR3 is CAWSFTSTDTQYF. The CDR3 DNA sequence: TGTGCCTGGAGTTTTACTAGCACAGATACGCAGTATTTT. J is TRBJ2-3 and V is TRBV30; D not resolved. Germline loops: CDR1 GTSNPN, CDR2 SVGIG (reference sequence). V lost 2 bases and J lost 0, with 6 bases in between. The CDR3 has 13 amino acids.

The chain has TRBV7-2 and TRBJ2-1; 10 nucleotides align to TRBD2. The length of the CDR3 is 15 residues. CDR1 and CDR2 (germline): SGHTA, FQGNSA. V gave up 3 bases and J gave up 3 bases; unmatched junction bases: 2. CDR3 sequence (DNA): TGTGCCAGCAGCTTCGGGACTAGCGTCTACAATGAGCAGTTCTTC. This sequence encodes CASSFGTSVYNEQFF.

The V gene is TRBV27, the J gene TRBJ1-2, with D possibly TRBD1 on 5 matching bases. Germline-derived CDR1 and CDR2 are MNHEY and SMNVEV (reference sequence). Trimming took 1 base from V and 1 from J, leaving 16 bases between them. The CDR3 runs 17 residues. Here the CDR3 reads CASSLFVGAGYNYGYTF. CDR3 DNA: TGTGCCAGCAGTTTATTTGTCGGGGCAGGGTATAACTATGGCTACACCTTC.